A selection of T cell receptor beta chains follows, all from one sample in a study of T cell clonotyping in hematopoietic cell transplantation. Measured with immunoSEQ multiplex PCR; TCRdb has only the in-frame clones, and not every one. The sample yields about 9,400 clones, 60% to 80% seen once. This specimen consisted of PBMCs, obtained 180 days after allogeneic stem cell transplant. All receptors derive from a male patient aged 35-50 years who had an allogeneic stem cell transplant from a related donor, so the T cells may come from the graft donor. Some clones in this sample may be carry-over from other donors' samples. Each CDR3 is given with its conserved first and last residue. A D gene is named only where the DNA matches it firmly. Clone size is given for some rows only: seen once, a few or many times, or a class if the clone is expanded.

V gene: TRBV9
clone size: -
J gene: TRBJ2-3
D gene: -
CDR3 protein: CASSVAVGRSSGTQYF
CDR3 DNA: TGTGCCAGCAGCGTAGCAGTGGGACGTAGCTCAGGTACGCAGTATTTT

V gene: TRBV19
clone size: -
J gene: TRBJ1-6
D gene: -
CDR3 protein: CASSMSSYNSPLHF
CDR3 DNA: TGTGCCAGTAGTATGAGCTCCTATAATTCACCCCTCCACTTT

V gene: TRBV28
clone size: -
J gene: TRBJ1-6
D gene: -
CDR3 protein: CASSQGWDSPLHF
CDR3 DNA: TGTGCCAGCAGTCAGGGGTGGGATTCACCCCTCCACTTT

V gene: TRBV4-1
clone size: -
J gene: TRBJ1-2
D gene: TRBD1
CDR3 protein: CASSQDAPGQGWGYTF
CDR3 DNA: TGCGCCAGCAGCCAAGATGCACCGGGACAGGGATGGGGCTACACCTTC

V gene: TRBV11-2
clone size: few
J gene: TRBJ1-1
D gene: TRBD1
CDR3 protein: CASRSGGVKAFF
CDR3 DNA: TGTGCCAGCAGATCAGGGGGCGTTAAAGCTTTCTTT

V gene: TRBV7-2
clone size: once
J gene: TRBJ2-7
D gene: -
CDR3 protein: CASSFQGNNYEQYF
CDR3 DNA: TGTGCCAGCAGCTTTCAAGGTAATAACTACGAGCAGTACTTC

V gene: TRBV11-1
clone size: -
J gene: TRBJ2-1
D gene: -
CDR3 protein: CASSRGSGLAYNEQFF
CDR3 DNA: TGTGCCAGCAGCCGGGGCTCGGGACTGGCCTACAATGAGCAGTTCTTC

V gene: TRBV29-1
clone size: -
J gene: TRBJ2-2
D gene: TRBD2
CDR3 protein: CSVPGLAGGFTGELFF
CDR3 DNA: TGCAGCGTCCCGGGACTAGCGGGGGGTTTCACCGGGGAGCTGTTTTTT

V gene: TRBV27
clone size: -
J gene: TRBJ1-5
D gene: -
CDR3 protein: CASSLDGSGTGQPQHF
CDR3 DNA: TGTGCCAGCAGTTTAGATGGGTCAGGGACTGGTCAGCCCCAGCATTTT

V gene: TRBV9
clone size: -
J gene: TRBJ1-5
D gene: -
CDR3 protein: CASSTQGGTNQPQHF
CDR3 DNA: TGTGCCAGCAGCACCCAAGGAGGGACAAATCAGCCCCAGCATTTT

V gene: TRBV29-1
clone size: -
J gene: TRBJ1-1
D gene: -
CDR3 protein: CSVGGGGSTEAFF
CDR3 DNA: TGCAGCGTTGGGGGGGGAGGCAGCACTGAAGCTTTCTTT

V gene: TRBV11-3
clone size: -
J gene: TRBJ2-1
D gene: TRBD1
CDR3 protein: CASSLGVQGAGYNEQFF
CDR3 DNA: TGTGCCAGCAGCTTAGGGGTCCAGGGGGCGGGGTACAATGAGCAGTTCTTC